Sequencing of this T cell receptor (beta chain) was carried out in a study of cytotoxic CD8 clonotypes in ibrutinib-treated CLL. Sequencing used immunoSEQ multiplex PCR; TCRdb keeps in-frame clones, though not all of them. The repertoire has hundreds of thousands of clones, more than 70% of them found once; the top ten carry about 10%. Germline V gene sequence: CDR1 SGHAT, CDR2 FQNNGV. This CDR3 region has 16 residues. V lost 2 bases and J lost 8, with 21 bases in between. The sequence derives from a human donor with chronic lymphocytic leukemia. This chain connects TRBV11-2 to TRBJ1-2, with D possibly TRBD1 on 6 matching bases. Sequenced material: PBMCs, taken after 12 months of ibrutinib treatment. The CDR3 sequence: CASSLWGTRGREGYTF. The CDR3 DNA reads as TGTGCCAGCAGCTTATGGGGGACACGGGGCAGGGAAGGCTACACCTTC.